This TCR beta chain stems from a study of T cells in Graves' hyperthyroidism and ophthalmopathy. Study background: Peripheral blood samples were taken at initial diagnosis, prior to any treatment.

Regions amplified from RNA transcripts were the TCR beta CDR3 regions. HTBI primers drove first-round RT-PCR of the TCR CDR3. One entry per CDR3 protein, called by TCRdb with MiXCR from the multiplex PCR reads. The sample lists over 700,000 distinct CDR3 sequences, roughly 32% seen once, with roughly 30% in the top ten. Termini included, the CDR3 measures 9 amino acids. CDR1 MNHNY and CDR2 SVGAGI come from the germline V gene (reference sequence). Over 18 months, lack of ophthalmopathy progression marked Graves' hyperthyroidism as stable. Diagnoses were established using clinical symptoms, serum thyroxine and TRAb, thyroid ultrasound and orbital computed tomography. Study-level points and caveats: Clonotypes that were expanded in thyroid above 0.001 mostly appeared in blood too.

This clonotype was counted a single time. Its antigen is as yet unknown. The final CDR3 position lacks the conserved phenylalanine or tryptophan, pointing to a likely read error. The DNA is left out, because the CDR3 cannot be placed on it with certainty; the CDR3 is given as TCRdb lists it. The sequence derives from a woman in her thirties or forties with Graves' hyperthyroidism. The sequenced sample was blood. The chain uses TRBV6-6 and TRBJ2-5. CDR3 sequence reads: CASSYSTLS.